This is a list of T cell receptor beta chains from one sample in a study of cytomegalovirus exposure and HLA in healthy donors. Repertoires were generated with immunoSEQ multiplex PCR, while TCRdb's copy carries only in-frame clones and drops some. In the table there are 200,000 to 300,000 clones, roughly four fifths of which are singletons. The material sequenced was PBMCs. These receptors all come from a middle-aged woman in good health and CMV-seropositive. Both conserved end residues are part of each CDR3. The D gene is left open where the match is weak. Only part of the rows carry a size: once, few, many, or a class if the clone is expanded.

CDR3aa | CDR3nt | j_gene | d_gene | abundance | v_gene
CASSQGTEPGGYTF | TGTGCCAGCAGCCAGGGGACAGAGCCTGGGGGCTACACCTTC | TRBJ1-2 | TRBD1 | NA | TRBV14
CASSQDRGTEAFF | TGTGCCAGCTCACAGGACAGGGGTACTGAAGCTTTCTTT | TRBJ1-1 | TRBD1 | NA | TRBV18
CASSLGRRETQYF | TGTGCCAGCAGCTTGGGCCGCAGGGAGACCCAGTACTTC | TRBJ2-5 | NA | NA | TRBV5-6
CSVKSGGEQYF | TGCAGCGTCAAATCGGGGGGAGAGCAGTACTTC | TRBJ2-7 | TRBD2 | NA | TRBV29-1
CASSTDRGSGHNSPLHF | TGTGCCAGCAGCACCGACAGGGGATCGGGCCATAATTCACCCCTCCACTTT | TRBJ1-6 | TRBD1 | NA | TRBV5-6
CASSLGTGKNYGYTF | TGTGCCAGCAGTTTAGGGACAGGGAAAAACTATGGCTACACCTTC | TRBJ1-2 | TRBD1 | NA | TRBV28
CAWSPGLAASNEQFF | TGTGCCTGGAGTCCGGGACTAGCGGCATCCAATGAGCAGTTCTTC | TRBJ2-1 | TRBD2 | NA | TRBV30
CASSLQGGQPQHF | TGTGCCAGCAGCTTACAGGGGGGACAGCCCCAGCATTTT | TRBJ1-5 | TRBD1 | NA | TRBV7-9
CASSPYYAGGYTF | TGTGCCAGCTCACCATACTACGCTGGGGGCTACACCTTC | TRBJ1-2 | NA | NA | TRBV18
CASSSGQLIMNTEAFF | TGTGCCAGCAGTTCTGGACAGTTAATAATGAACACTGAAGCTTTCTTT | TRBJ1-1 | NA | NA | TRBV6-5
CASTQLGGPYEQYF | TGCGCCAGCACCCAATTGGGGGGACCCTACGAGCAGTACTTC | TRBJ2-7 | NA | NA | TRBV5-1
CAISEGLNSGANVLTF | TGTGCCATCAGTGAGGGGCTGAACTCTGGGGCCAACGTCCTGACTTTC | TRBJ2-6 | NA | NA | TRBV10-3
CASSPLTGSPLHF | TGTGCCAGCAGCCCCCTAACTGGTTCACCCCTCCACTTT | TRBJ1-6 | NA | once | TRBV6-6
CASSISQGQPQHF | TGTGCCAGTAGTATAAGCCAGGGCCAGCCCCAGCATTTT | TRBJ1-5 | NA | NA | TRBV19
CASNPDRVGEQYF | TGTGCCAGCAACCCGGACAGGGTAGGCGAGCAGTACTTC | TRBJ2-7 | TRBD1 | NA | TRBV2
CASRRSVPTGELFF | TGTGCCAGCAGGCGGTCGGTTCCCACCGGGGAGCTGTTTTTT | TRBJ2-2 | NA | once | TRBV27
CASSLGRENTGELFF | TGCGCCAGCAGCTTGGGGCGGGAAAACACCGGGGAGCTGTTTTTT | TRBJ2-2 | NA | NA | TRBV5-1
CASRPAGQGDPNYGYTF | TGTGCCAGCAGGCCAGCGGGACAGGGGGACCCTAACTATGGCTACACCTTC | TRBJ1-2 | TRBD1 | NA | TRBV27
CASTRLAGDGETQYF | TGTGCCAGCACCCGACTAGCGGGAGACGGGGAGACCCAGTACTTC | TRBJ2-5 | TRBD2 | NA | TRBV7-9
CASSILIRGGTDTQYF | TGTGCCAGTAGTATATTAATCAGGGGTGGGACAGATACGCAGTATTTT | TRBJ2-3 | NA | NA | TRBV19
CASSLGLGLAVYNEQFF | TGTGCCAGCAGCTTAGGCCTGGGACTAGCGGTCTACAATGAGCAGTTCTTC | TRBJ2-1 | TRBD2 | NA | TRBV13
CASSLAADSITNYGYTF | TGCGCCAGCAGCTTGGCCGCGGACTCGATTACGAACTATGGCTACACCTTC | TRBJ1-2 | NA | NA | TRBV5-1
CASSFSREETQYF | TGTGCCAGCAGCTTCAGTCGGGAAGAGACCCAGTACTTC | TRBJ2-5 | NA | NA | TRBV9
CASSLAGVGGEQYF | TGCGCCAGCAGCTTGGCGGGAGTGGGTGGCGAGCAGTACTTC | TRBJ2-7 | NA | NA | TRBV5-1